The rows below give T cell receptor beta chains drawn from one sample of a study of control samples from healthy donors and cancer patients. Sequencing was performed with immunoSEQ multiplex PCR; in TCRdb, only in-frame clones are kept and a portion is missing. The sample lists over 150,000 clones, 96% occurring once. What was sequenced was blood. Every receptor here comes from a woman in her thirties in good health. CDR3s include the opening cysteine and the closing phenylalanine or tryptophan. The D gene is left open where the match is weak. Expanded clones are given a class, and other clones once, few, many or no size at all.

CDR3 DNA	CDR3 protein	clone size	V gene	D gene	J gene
TGTGCCAGCAGCACCCATTCGGACAGGCAACCCTATGGCTACACCTTC	CASSTHSDRQPYGYTF	.	TRBV21-1	.	TRBJ1-2
TGTGCCAGCAGTGAATCGGCCTCCTACGAGCAGTACTTC	CASSESASYEQYF	.	TRBV2	.	TRBJ2-7
TGTGCCAGCAGCTTAGAACTAGCCGGCTACGAGCAGTACTTC	CASSLELAGYEQYF	once	TRBV7-9	.	TRBJ2-7
TGCGCCAGCAGCCAAGGACTAGTGAGTGAGCAGTTCTTC	CASSQGLVSEQFF	.	TRBV4-1	.	TRBJ2-1
TGTGCCAGCAGTGGACAGGCCCCGGAGACCCAGTACTTC	CASSGQAPETQYF	once	TRBV2	.	TRBJ2-5
TGTGCCAGCAGCGCTGGGGGTATCGGAAACACCATATATTTT	CASSAGGIGNTIYF	once	TRBV9	.	TRBJ1-3
TGTGCCAGCAGTGAAGGCGACAGACACTTGAACACTGAAGCTTTCTTT	CASSEGDRHLNTEAFF	once	TRBV2	.	TRBJ1-1
TGTGCCAGCTGCGGGGGAACTCTACAAACTAATGAAAAACTGTTTTTT	CASCGGTLQTNEKLFF	.	TRBV28	.	TRBJ1-4
TGTGCCAGCTCCCCCGGACTAGCGGGGGGGGGATACAATGAGCAGTTCTTC	CASSPGLAGGGYNEQFF	.	TRBV18	TRBD2	TRBJ2-1
TGTGCCAGCAGCAGATTACTTGTTGAGCAGTTCTTC	CASSRLLVEQFF	once	TRBV12-3/TRBV12-4	.	TRBJ2-1
TGTGCCAGCAGTGGGCTACGGAACACCGGGGAGCTGTTTTTT	CASSGLRNTGELFF	.	TRBV6-6	.	TRBJ2-2
TGTGCCAGCAGCCCGGGGGACCCTCGGTATAGCAATCAGCCCCAGCATTTT	CASSPGDPRYSNQPQHF	once	TRBV5-5	.	TRBJ1-5
TGTGCCAGCAGCCCGGGTCCGGGGAACTATGGCTACACCTTC	CASSPGPGNYGYTF	.	TRBV5-6	.	TRBJ1-2
TGTGCCAGCAGCCCAAGGGACCACGAGCAGTACTTC	CASSPRDHEQYF	.	TRBV7-2	.	TRBJ2-7
TGTGCCAGCAGCTTAGATCGCTTAAAAAACATTCAGTACTTC	CASSLDRLKNIQYF	once	TRBV7-8	.	TRBJ2-4
TGTGCCAGCAGCCCCGACCCGGCCTACGAGCAGTACTTC	CASSPDPAYEQYF	.	TRBV7-9	.	TRBJ2-7
TGTGCCAGCAGCCAAGCTAGCGGGGGGGCCAATGAGCAGTTCTTC	CASSQASGGANEQFF	.	TRBV3-1/TRBV3-2	TRBD2	TRBJ2-1
TGTGCCAGCAGTTTCACTTCCCCCTCCTACGAGCAGTACTTC	CASSFTSPSYEQYF	.	TRBV27	.	TRBJ2-7
TGTGCCAGCAGCTCATGGGGGGCAGCGCGACAGCCCCAGCATTTT	CASSSWGAARQPQHF	.	TRBV5-4	.	TRBJ1-5
TGTGCCAGCAGTTTAGGACCGGGACTCATCAATGAGCAGTTCTTC	CASSLGPGLINEQFF	.	TRBV28	.	TRBJ2-1
TGTGCCAGCAGTGAAAGCCGGGTCTTTAACTATGGCTACACCTTC	CASSESRVFNYGYTF	.	TRBV6-1	.	TRBJ1-2
TGTGCCAGCAGCGTCGGGGTCACCGGGGAGCTGTTTTTT	CASSVGVTGELFF	.	TRBV9	.	TRBJ2-2
TGTGCCAGCAGCGAAGGGGCGGGGGGGGTGGACACCGGGGAGCTGTTTTTT	CASSEGAGGVDTGELFF	once	TRBV4-2	TRBD2	TRBJ2-2
TGTGCCTGGGAGACAGGGGAGACCGGGGAGCTGTTTTTT	CAWETGETGELFF	.	TRBV30	TRBD1	TRBJ2-2
TGTGCCAGCAGTTCCCGACAGGGGGCAAACTATGGCTACACCTTC	CASSSRQGANYGYTF	.	TRBV6-5	TRBD1	TRBJ1-2
TGTGCCACCAGCAGAGAACTAGGGGACAATGAGCAGTTCTTC	CATSRELGDNEQFF	.	TRBV15	.	TRBJ2-1
TGTGCCAGCAGTCTATCCCGGGGAAGATACAATGAGCAGTTCTTC	CASSLSRGRYNEQFF	.	TRBV6-5	.	TRBJ2-1
TGCAGCGTTGAAGATGTAGGGTCGAGCTCCTACGAGCAGTACTTC	CSVEDVGSSSYEQYF	.	TRBV29-1	.	TRBJ2-7
TGTGCCAGCAGCTTAGATCAGGGCACTGAAGCTTTCTTT	CASSLDQGTEAFF	few	TRBV11-2	.	TRBJ1-1
TGTGCCAGCAGTCCCCCAGACGCAACTAATGAAAAACTGTTTTTT	CASSPPDATNEKLFF	.	TRBV28	.	TRBJ1-4
TGTGCCAGCAGCCCCGGACTCACCTACGAGCAGTACTTC	CASSPGLTYEQYF	.	TRBV6-5	.	TRBJ2-7
TGTGCCAGCAGCTCGCTAGTCTCTGGGGCCAACGTCCTGACTTTC	CASSSLVSGANVLTF	.	TRBV7-8	.	TRBJ2-6
TGTGCCAGCAGTCCTACAGATACGGATACGCAGTATTTT	CASSPTDTDTQYF	.	TRBV27	.	TRBJ2-3
TGTGCCAGCAGTTTAGGGGGCATGTTAGGGGCAACTAATGAAAAACTGTTTTTT	CASSLGGMLGATNEKLFF	.	TRBV28	.	TRBJ1-4
TGTGCCAGTTCGGGACGGCAGAATTCACCCCTCCACTTT	CASSGRQNSPLHF	once	TRBV25-1	.	TRBJ1-6
TGTGCCAGCAGCTTGGCGATGGGCAGGGACGGCACTGAAGCTTTCTTT	CASSLAMGRDGTEAFF	.	TRBV5-4	.	TRBJ1-1
TGTGCCAGCAGGGTCCTTCGGGGTGAAGCTTTCTTT	CASRVLRGEAFF	.	TRBV7-9	.	TRBJ1-1
TGTGCCAGCAGCTTTGGCGTCTCCGGCACAGATACGCAGTATTTT	CASSFGVSGTDTQYF	.	TRBV7-3	.	TRBJ2-3
TGCGCCAGCAGCCAAGAAGGGGGTAGCAATCAGCCCCAGCATTTT	CASSQEGGSNQPQHF	.	TRBV4-1	.	TRBJ1-5
TGTGCCAGCTCACCACTAAGCCAGATGAACACTGAAGCTTTCTTT	CASSPLSQMNTEAFF	.	TRBV18	.	TRBJ1-1
TGCGCCAGCAGTGAGCTTAGGGGGAGAGAGACCCAGTACTTC	CASSELRGRETQYF	.	TRBV10-1	.	TRBJ2-5
TGTGCCAGCACCGCCGACAGGTATAATGAAAAACTGTTTTTT	CASTADRYNEKLFF	.	TRBV28	.	TRBJ1-4
TGCGCCAGCAGCCAAGAGGGAGGGGGTCTTGGTCAGCCCCAGCATTTT	CASSQEGGGLGQPQHF	.	TRBV4-1	.	TRBJ1-5
TGTGCCAGCAGCTTGACTAGCGGGAGTCTGGTGGAGACCCAGTACTTC	CASSLTSGSLVETQYF	.	TRBV5-4	TRBD2	TRBJ2-5
TGCGCCAGCAGCGCCCGGACAGATGCTAATGAAAAACTGTTTTTT	CASSARTDANEKLFF	.	TRBV4-1	.	TRBJ1-4
TGTGCCAGCAGCCAAGATTCGTCACTCCCCCAGTTCTTC	CASSQDSSLPQFF	.	TRBV14	.	TRBJ2-1
TGTGCCAGCAGCTTAACCGGGACTACTATCTACAATGAGCAGTTCTTC	CASSLTGTTIYNEQFF	once	TRBV5-4	TRBD2	TRBJ2-1
TGTGCCAGCAGCGTAGAAATCACACGTCGGATCGATGAGCAGTTCTTC	CASSVEITRRIDEQFF	.	TRBV9	.	TRBJ2-1
TGTGCCAGCAGCGACGGGGGTCTGGGCCAAGAGACCCAGTACTTC	CASSDGGLGQETQYF	.	TRBV9	.	TRBJ2-5
TGTGCCAGCAGCAAAGTGGATGGCAATCAGCCCCAGCATTTT	CASSKVDGNQPQHF	.	TRBV21-1	.	TRBJ1-5
TGCGCCAGCAGCCCGGGGACTAGCGGGGGATACGAGCAGTACTTC	CASSPGTSGGYEQYF	.	TRBV4-1	TRBD2	TRBJ2-7
TGCAGCGTTGATGAGGGAGGCGGTTCAGACACCTTC	CSVDEGGGSDTF	.	TRBV29-1	.	TRBJ1-2
TGTGCCAGCAGCTTGGGACGCCCGGGACAGGGAAACACTGAAGCTTTCTTT	CASSLGRPGQGNTEAFF	.	TRBV7-9	TRBD1	TRBJ1-1
TGTGCCAGCAGTGAAGGTGGGATAGCGCTGGTAGAGCAGTACTTC	CASSEGGIALVEQYF	.	TRBV6-1	.	TRBJ2-7
TGTGCCAGCAGTGAAGCCGGGACGGCCATCTACGAGCAGTACTTC	CASSEAGTAIYEQYF	.	TRBV6-1	.	TRBJ2-7
TGTGCCAGCAGCCATTTACAGGGCACTGAAGCTTTCTTT	CASSHLQGTEAFF	.	TRBV14	.	TRBJ1-1
TGTGCCAGCAGGGTGGGACAGGGTAATTCACCCCTCCACTTT	CASRVGQGNSPLHF	.	TRBV28	TRBD1	TRBJ1-6
TGCGCCAGCAGCCAAGATACCGGGGAGACCCAGTACTTC	CASSQDTGETQYF	.	TRBV4-1	.	TRBJ2-5
TGTGCCAGCAGCTTAGATCCGATAGCCAAAAACATTCAGTACTTC	CASSLDPIAKNIQYF	.	TRBV11-2	.	TRBJ2-4
TGTGCCAGCACCCTAGCCAGGGCTGGTAATTCACCCCTCCACTTT	CASTLARAGNSPLHF	.	TRBV11-2	.	TRBJ1-6